This T cell receptor (beta chain) was observed in a study of T cell clones after liver transplantation. Assay used: immunoSEQ multiplex PCR; TCRdb lists only in-frame clones, some missing. Of 51,000 or so clones in the sample, approximately 87% were seen once. Unstimulated PBMCs were sorted into CD3+CD4+ and CD3+CD8+ populations. This clone has just one count. The V end was cut by 3 bases, the J end by 1 base, with 13 bases between. Germline lookup yields CDR1 MGHRA and CDR2 YSYEKL. This CDR3 has 16 amino acids. The rearrangement uses TRBV4-1 and TRBJ2-1; D perhaps matches TRBD2 (6 bases). This receptor was taken from a human patient who received a liver transplant. Some T cells may be graft donor cells. Source: CD8+ T cells from blood, taken 12 months after liver transplant. CDR3: CASSHIGSLSYNEQFF. CDR3 sequence (DNA): TGCGCCAGCAGCCACATCGGGAGTCTATCCTACAATGAGCAGTTCTTC.